This T cell receptor beta chain was recorded in a study of blood T cells in healthy people across ages. The use of a sample-barcoded 5' primer and a J-beta primer mix characterized a second PCR of roughly 7 to 11 cycles. No fewer than 3 million CDR3-containing paired-end reads came from each sample. Using its own MiXCR run on the 5' RACE reads, TCRdb lists one record per CDR3 protein. The table lists roughly 800,000 distinct CDR3 sequences, roughly 60% of them singletons. Study-wide results and caveats: Diversity was higher, and naive CD4+ cells more numerous, in long-lived donors than in aged donors. Per-million-T-cell TCR beta diversity fell roughly linearly with age.

To note about this clonotype: Its antigen is as yet unknown.

All donors came from Russia, were Caucasian and healthy, and spanned ages roughly 6 to 95. This clonotype was sampled from a man aged 30-40 years in good health. Source material: blood.

In nucleotides, the CDR3 is TGTGCCAGCAGGCCTGGCCCCCGGGGCGGAGGCTACACCTTC. It yields the protein CASRPGPRGGGYTF. This chain links TRBV7-9 with TRBJ1-2; D might be TRBD1 (5 bases). The germline CDR1 and CDR2 sequences are SEHNR and FQNEAQ (reference sequence). Trimming left V 6 bases short and J 8 bases short, with 19 bases between. The CDR3 is 14 residues long. Full variable domain (rest looked up from reference TRBV7-9 and TRBJ1-2): DTGVSQNPRHKITKRGQNVTFRCDPISEHNRLYWYRQTLGQGPEFLTYFQNEAQLEKSRLLSDRFSAERPKGSFSTLEIQRTEQGDSAMYLCASRPGPRGGGYTFGSGTRLTVV.